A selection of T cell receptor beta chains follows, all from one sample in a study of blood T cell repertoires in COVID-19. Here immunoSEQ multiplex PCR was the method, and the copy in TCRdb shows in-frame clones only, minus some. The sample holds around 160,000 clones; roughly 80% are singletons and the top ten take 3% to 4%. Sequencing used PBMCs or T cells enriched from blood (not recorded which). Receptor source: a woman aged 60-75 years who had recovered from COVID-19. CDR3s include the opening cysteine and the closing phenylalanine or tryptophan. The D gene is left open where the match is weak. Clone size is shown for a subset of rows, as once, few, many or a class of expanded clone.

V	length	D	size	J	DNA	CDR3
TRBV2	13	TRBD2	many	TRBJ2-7	TGTGCCAGCAGAGTGGGACTAGCCGGCGAGCAGTACTTC	CASRVGLAGEQYF
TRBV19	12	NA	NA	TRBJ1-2	TGTGCCAGCGAGACAGGTCGTTATGGCTACACCTTC	CASETGRYGYTF
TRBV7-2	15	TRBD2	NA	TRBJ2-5	TGTGCCAGCAGCCCCCGGGCTAGCGGGGAGAAGACCCAGTACTTC	CASSPRASGEKTQYF
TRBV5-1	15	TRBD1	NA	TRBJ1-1	TGCGCCAGCAGCACCCGGACAGGTGGGAACACTGAAGCTTTCTTT	CASSTRTGGNTEAFF
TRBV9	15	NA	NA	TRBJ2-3	TGTGCCAGCAGCGTATTTGAGGAAAACACAGATACGCAGTATTTT	CASSVFEENTDTQYF
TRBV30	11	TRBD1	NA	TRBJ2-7	TGTGCCTGGGTGACAGGGGCCGAGCAGTACTTC	CAWVTGAEQYF
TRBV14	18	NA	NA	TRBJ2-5	TGTGCCAGCAGCCAAGCTACTCACAGGGAGACGTACCAAGAGACCCAGTACTTC	CASSQATHRETYQETQYF
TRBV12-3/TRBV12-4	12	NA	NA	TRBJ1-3	TGTGCCACCCGGGAGGCTGGAAACACCATATATTTT	CATREAGNTIYF
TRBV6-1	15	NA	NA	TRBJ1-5	TGTGCCAGCAGTGAAGGGATGGTTTGGGGGGGCGGCCAGCATTTT	CASSEGMVWGGGQHF
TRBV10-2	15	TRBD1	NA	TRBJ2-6	TGCGCCAGCAGAACGACAGGGTCTGGGGCCAACGTCCTGACTTTC	CASRTTGSGANVLTF
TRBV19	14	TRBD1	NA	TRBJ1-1	TGTGCCAGTAGTGGACAGGTTGGGAACACTGAAGCTTTCTTT	CASSGQVGNTEAFF
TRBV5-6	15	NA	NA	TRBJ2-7	TGTGCCAGCAGCTTGTCGGGGACTCCGCGCTACGAGCAGTACTTC	CASSLSGTPRYEQYF
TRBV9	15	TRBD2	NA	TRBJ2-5	TGTGCCAGCAGCGTAGGGTCCCTAGCGGGGGAAGCCCAGTACTTC	CASSVGSLAGEAQYF
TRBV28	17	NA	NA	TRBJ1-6	TGTGCCAGCAGTTTAAAGGCAGGGAAGTCCTATAATTCACCCCTCCACTTT	CASSLKAGKSYNSPLHF
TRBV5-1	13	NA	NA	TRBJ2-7	TGCGCCAGCAGCTTGACGGTCTCCTACGAGCAGTACTTC	CASSLTVSYEQYF
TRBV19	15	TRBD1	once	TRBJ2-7	TGTGCCAGTAGACCCCCGGGACAGGGGAATGTAGAGCAGTACTTC	CASRPPGQGNVEQYF
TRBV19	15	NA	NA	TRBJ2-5	TGTGCCAGTAGTATAGGACAGCCGGGCCAAGAGACCCAGTACTTC	CASSIGQPGQETQYF
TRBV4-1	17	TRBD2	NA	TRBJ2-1	TGCGCCAGCAGCCAGTCAGGGACTAGCGGGGTCTACAATGAGCAGTTCTTC	CASSQSGTSGVYNEQFF
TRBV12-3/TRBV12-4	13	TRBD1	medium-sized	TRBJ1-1	TGTGCCAGCAGTAGGGGACAGGGGGCTGAAGCTTTCTTT	CASSRGQGAEAFF
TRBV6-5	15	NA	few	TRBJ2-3	TGTGCCAGCAGCCCCTCGGGAGCCCGCACAGATACGCAGTATTTT	CASSPSGARTDTQYF
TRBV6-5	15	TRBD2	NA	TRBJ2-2	TGTGCCAGCACCCCGGGGGGGACGAACACCGGGGAGCTGTTTTTT	CASTPGGTNTGELFF
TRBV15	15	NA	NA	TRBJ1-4	TGTGCCACCAGCAGAAATAAGGGGTCGGTCGAAAAACTGTTTTTT	CATSRNKGSVEKLFF
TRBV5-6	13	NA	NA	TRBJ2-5	TGTGCCTGTGGGGCTAGGGGCCAAGAGACCCAGTACTTC	CACGARGQETQYF
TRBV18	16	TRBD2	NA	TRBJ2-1	TGTGCCAGCTCACCAGCAGGCGGGAGCTCCTACAATGAGCAGTTCTTC	CASSPAGGSSYNEQFF
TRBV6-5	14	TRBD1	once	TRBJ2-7	TGTGCCAGCAGTTACACAGGGGGCGCGTCCGAGCAGTACTTC	CASSYTGGASEQYF
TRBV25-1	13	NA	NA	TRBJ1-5	TGTGCCAGCAGTGAGCCAGGTAATCAGCCCCAGCATTTT	CASSEPGNQPQHF
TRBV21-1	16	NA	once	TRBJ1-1	TGTGCCAGCAGCAAAAAGGACACACTCATGAACACTGAAGCTTTCTTT	CASSKKDTLMNTEAFF
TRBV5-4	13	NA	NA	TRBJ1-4	TGTGCCAGCAGCTTACAAGGAGGGGAAAAACTGTTTTTT	CASSLQGGEKLFF
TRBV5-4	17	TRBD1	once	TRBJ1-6	TGTGCCAGCAGCTCTGGACAGGCCGACTCCTATAATTCACCCCTCCACTTT	CASSSGQADSYNSPLHF
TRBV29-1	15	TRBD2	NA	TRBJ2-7	TGCAGCGTGGGACTAGCGGGGGGTTTACTAGAGGAGCAGTACTTC	CSVGLAGGLLEEQYF
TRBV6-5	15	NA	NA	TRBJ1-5	TGTGCCAGCAGTAGGGGGTCTAATAGCAATCAGCCCCAGCATTTT	CASSRGSNSNQPQHF
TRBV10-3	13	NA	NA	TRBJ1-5	TGTGCCATCACCCCAGGGAACAATCAGCCCCAGCATTTT	CAITPGNNQPQHF
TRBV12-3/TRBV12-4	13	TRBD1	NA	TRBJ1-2	TGTGCCAGCAGTCGACAGGGTGGATACGGCTACACCTTC	CASSRQGGYGYTF
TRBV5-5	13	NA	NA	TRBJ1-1	TGTGCCAGCTTGACTGACAGCAACACTGAAGCTTTCTTT	CASLTDSNTEAFF
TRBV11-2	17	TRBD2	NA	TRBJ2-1	TGTGCCAGCAGCTTAGCTCGTTCTAGCGGGACGGACAATGAGCAGTTCTTC	CASSLARSSGTDNEQFF
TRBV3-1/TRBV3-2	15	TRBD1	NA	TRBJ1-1	TGTGCCAGCAGCCAAGTCAGGGGGCAGAACACTGAAGCTTTCTTT	CASSQVRGQNTEAFF
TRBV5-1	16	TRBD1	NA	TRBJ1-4	TGCGCCAGCAGCTTAGGGGACAGGGGCGTAGGTGAAAAACTGTTTTTT	CASSLGDRGVGEKLFF
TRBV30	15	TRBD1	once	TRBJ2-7	TGTGCCTGGAACCCCGTCGGGACAGAGGCCTACGAGCAGTACTTC	CAWNPVGTEAYEQYF
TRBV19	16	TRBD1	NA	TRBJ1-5	TGTGCCAGTACACCCCGGGACAGGGGGAGTTCGCAGCCCCAGCATTTT	CASTPRDRGSSQPQHF